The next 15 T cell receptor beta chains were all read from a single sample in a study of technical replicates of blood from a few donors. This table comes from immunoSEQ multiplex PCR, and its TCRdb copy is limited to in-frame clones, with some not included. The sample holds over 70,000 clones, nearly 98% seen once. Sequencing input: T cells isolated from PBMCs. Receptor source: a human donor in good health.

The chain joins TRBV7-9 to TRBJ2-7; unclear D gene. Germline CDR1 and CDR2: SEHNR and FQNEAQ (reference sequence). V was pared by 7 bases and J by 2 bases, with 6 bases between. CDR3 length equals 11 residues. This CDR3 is CASTNTYEQYF. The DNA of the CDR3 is TGTGCCAGCACCAACACCTACGAGCAGTACTTC.

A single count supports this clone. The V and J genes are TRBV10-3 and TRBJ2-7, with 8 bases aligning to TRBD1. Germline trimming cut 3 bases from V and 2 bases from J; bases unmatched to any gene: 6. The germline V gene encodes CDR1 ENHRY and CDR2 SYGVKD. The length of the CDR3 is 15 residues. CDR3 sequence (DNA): TGTGCCATCAGTGATCAGGGGGCGACCGCCTACGAGCAGTACTTC. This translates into CAISDQGATAYEQYF.

For the CDR3, the DNA is TGTGCCAGCAGCCGGACAGGGTCTTTCTACGAGCAGTACTTC. The encoded protein is CASSRTGSFYEQYF. The chain uses TRBV6-5 and TRBJ2-7; 8 bases are shared with TRBD1. V was clipped by 6 bases and J by 3 bases; unmatched bases: 7. CDR3 length equals 14 residues. Germline values: CDR1 MNHEY, CDR2 SVGAGI.

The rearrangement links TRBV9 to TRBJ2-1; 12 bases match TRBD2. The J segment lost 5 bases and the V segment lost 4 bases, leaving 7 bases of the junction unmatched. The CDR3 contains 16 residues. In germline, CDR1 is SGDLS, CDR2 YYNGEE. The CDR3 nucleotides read TGTGCCAGCAGCAGAAGACTAGCGGGAGCCCACAATGAGCAGTTCTTC. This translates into CASSRRLAGAHNEQFF.

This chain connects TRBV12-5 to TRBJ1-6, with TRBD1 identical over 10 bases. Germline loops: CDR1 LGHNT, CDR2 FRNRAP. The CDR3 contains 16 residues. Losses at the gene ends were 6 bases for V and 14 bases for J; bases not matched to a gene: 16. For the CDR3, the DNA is TGTGCTAGTGGACCGCTCGGACAGGGGGGCCTCAAGGCCCTCCACTTT. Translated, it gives CASGPLGQGGLKALHF.

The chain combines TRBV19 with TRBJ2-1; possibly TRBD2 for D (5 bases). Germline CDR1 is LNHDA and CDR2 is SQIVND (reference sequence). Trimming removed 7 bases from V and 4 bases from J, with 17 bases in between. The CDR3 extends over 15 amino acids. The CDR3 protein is CASTTTSIPYNEQFF. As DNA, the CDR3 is TGTGCCAGTACCACTACTAGTATTCCGTACAATGAGCAGTTCTTC.

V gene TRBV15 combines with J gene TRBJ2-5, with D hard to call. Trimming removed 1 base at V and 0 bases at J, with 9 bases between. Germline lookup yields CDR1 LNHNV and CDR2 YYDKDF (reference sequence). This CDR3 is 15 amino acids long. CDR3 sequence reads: CATSRVDRDQETQYF. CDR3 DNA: TGTGCCACCAGCAGAGTAGACCGGGACCAAGAGACCCAGTACTTC.

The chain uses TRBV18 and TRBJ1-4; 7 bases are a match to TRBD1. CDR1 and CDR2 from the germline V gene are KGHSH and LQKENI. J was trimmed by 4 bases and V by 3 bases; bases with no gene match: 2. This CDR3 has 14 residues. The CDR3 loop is CASSPGQVNEKLFF. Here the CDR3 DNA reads TGTGCCAGCTCACCTGGACAGGTTAATGAAAAACTGTTTTTT.

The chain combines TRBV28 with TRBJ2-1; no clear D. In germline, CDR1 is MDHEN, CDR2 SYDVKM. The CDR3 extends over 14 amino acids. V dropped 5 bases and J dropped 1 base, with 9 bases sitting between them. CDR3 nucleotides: TGTGCCAGCAGTGTAATCGTTTCCTACAATGAGCAGTTCTTC. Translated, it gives CASSVIVSYNEQFF. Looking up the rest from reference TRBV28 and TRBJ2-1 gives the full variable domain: DVKVTQSSRYLVKRTGEKVFLECVQDMDHENMFWYRQDPGLGLRLIYFSYDVKMKEKGDIPEGYSVSREKKERFSLILESASTNQTSMYLCASSVIVSYNEQFFGPGTRLTVL.

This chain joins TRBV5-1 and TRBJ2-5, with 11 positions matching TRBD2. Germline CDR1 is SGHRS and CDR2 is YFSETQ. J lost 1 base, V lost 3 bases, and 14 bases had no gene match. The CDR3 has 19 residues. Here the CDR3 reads CASSSGLAVNGGRQETQYF. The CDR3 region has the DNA TGCGCCAGCAGCTCGGGACTAGCGGTCAACGGTGGGCGCCAAGAGACCCAGTACTTC.

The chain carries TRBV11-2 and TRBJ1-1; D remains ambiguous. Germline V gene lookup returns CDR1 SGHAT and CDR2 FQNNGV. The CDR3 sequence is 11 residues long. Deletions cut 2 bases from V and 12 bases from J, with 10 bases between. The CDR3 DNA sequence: TGTGCCAGCAGCTTACAAGCCGCAACTTTCTTT. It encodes CASSLQAATFF.

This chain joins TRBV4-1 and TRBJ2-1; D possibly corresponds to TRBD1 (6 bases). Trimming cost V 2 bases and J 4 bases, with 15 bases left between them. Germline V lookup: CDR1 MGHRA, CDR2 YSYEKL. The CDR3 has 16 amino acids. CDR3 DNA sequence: TGCGCCAGCAGCCAATGGCCCAGGGGCTCTTACAATGAGCAGTTCTTC. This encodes CASSQWPRGSYNEQFF.

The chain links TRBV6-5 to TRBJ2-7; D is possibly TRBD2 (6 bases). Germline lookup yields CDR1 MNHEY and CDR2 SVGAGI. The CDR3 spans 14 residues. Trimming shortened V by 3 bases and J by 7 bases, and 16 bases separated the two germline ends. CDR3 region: CASSYGGTGGEQYF. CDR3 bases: TGTGCCAGCAGTTATGGCGGGACTGGTGGAGAGCAGTACTTC.

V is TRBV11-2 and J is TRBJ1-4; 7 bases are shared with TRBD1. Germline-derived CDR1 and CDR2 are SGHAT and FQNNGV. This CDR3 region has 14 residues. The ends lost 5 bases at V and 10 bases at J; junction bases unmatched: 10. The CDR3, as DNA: TGTGCCAGCAGCCCCTTGACAGGGAGGTCAAAACTGTTTTTT. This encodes CASSPLTGRSKLFF. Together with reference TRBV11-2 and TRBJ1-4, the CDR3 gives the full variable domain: EAGVAQSPRYKIIEKRQSVAFWCNPISGHATLYWYQQILGQGPKLLIQFQNNGVVDDSQLPKDRFSAERLKGVDSTLKIQPAKLEDSAVYLCASSPLTGRSKLFFGSGTQLSVL.

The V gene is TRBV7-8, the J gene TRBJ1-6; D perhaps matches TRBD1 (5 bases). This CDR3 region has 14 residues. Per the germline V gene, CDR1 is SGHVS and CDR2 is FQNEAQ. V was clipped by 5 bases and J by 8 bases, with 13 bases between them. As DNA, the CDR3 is TGTGCCAGCAGCCCATGGACAACCCATTCACCCCTCCACTTT. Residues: CASSPWTTHSPLHF.